One and the same sample provided the 20 T cell receptor beta chains below, sequenced in a study of CD8 T cells in Susac syndrome. Reverse transcription used about 0.45 to 1 ug RNA and random hexamers. TCRdb ran MiXCR on the immunoSEQ multiplex PCR reads and lists one entry per CDR3 protein. The profile shows about 210,000 distinct CDR3 sequences, nearly 97% of them singletons. The sample comprised CD4+ T cells from PBMCs. These receptor sequences come from a human donor with multiple sclerosis.

This clonotype was detected once. The J gene is TRBJ2-1, the V gene TRBV20-1, with D unresolved. The CDR3 runs 9 residues. V lost 6 bases, J lost 12 bases, and 9 bases lay in between. Germline CDR1 and CDR2: DFQATT and SNEGSKA (reference sequence). The chain's CDR3 is CSAGPGQFF. The CDR3, as DNA: TGCAGTGCGGGCCCCGGGCAGTTCTTC.

V and J are TRBV20-1 and TRBJ2-1, with 11 bases lining up with TRBD2. Germline CDR1 reads DFQATT; CDR2 reads SNEGSKA (reference sequence). There are 16 residues in the CDR3. With V trimmed by 0 bases and J by 4 bases, 5 bases remained unmatched. CDR3 protein: CSARDLASGRYNEQFF. The CDR3 DNA follows: TGCAGTGCTAGAGACTTGGCTAGCGGGAGGTACAATGAGCAGTTCTTC.

This clonotype was counted once. The chain couples TRBV4-1 to TRBJ2-7, with D possibly matching TRBD1 (6 bases). V was cut by 2 bases and J by 4 bases, with 15 bases left in between. Germline V gene data show CDR1 as MGHRA and CDR2 as YSYEKL. The CDR3 spans 15 residues. Here the CDR3 reads CASSQYRDPDYEQYF. The DNA of the CDR3 is TGCGCCAGCAGCCAATACAGGGACCCAGATTACGAGCAGTACTTC.

This chain joins TRBV18 and TRBJ1-1; TRBD1 matches 9 bases. Germline-derived CDR1 and CDR2 are KGHSH and LQKENI. The CDR3 has 17 amino acids. The junction had 11 bases not matched to a gene; V was cut back by 1 base and J by 5 bases. The chain's CDR3 is CASSPQGTGLLWTEAFF. For the CDR3, the DNA is TGTGCCAGCTCACCACAGGGGACAGGGCTCCTGTGGACTGAAGCTTTCTTT.

This chain connects TRBV6-1 to TRBJ2-7; D is ambiguous. V was shortened by 4 bases and J by 0 bases, with 7 bases between the two germline ends. This CDR3 is built from 13 residues. CDR1 and CDR2 from the germline V gene are MNHNS and SASEGT. DNA for the CDR3: TGTGCCAGCAGTGTGGGTAGCTCCTACGAGCAGTACTTC. As protein: CASSVGSSYEQYF.

J is TRBJ2-1 and V is TRBV6-1; D ambiguous. The CDR3 totals 15 residues. The germline V and J ends were trimmed by 1 base and 6 bases, with 13 bases remaining between them. Germline V gene data show CDR1 as MNHNS and CDR2 as SASEGT. CDR3 protein: CASSEDGYSSNEQFF. The CDR3 DNA sequence: TGTGCCAGCAGTGAAGATGGTTATTCGAGCAATGAGCAGTTCTTC.

The chain recombines TRBV12-3 or TRBV12-4 with TRBJ2-5; D is ambiguous. This CDR3 has 12 residues. The V gene lost 3 bases and the J gene lost 5 bases, with 7 bases spanning the gap. The CDR3 DNA reads as TGTGCCAGCAGTTTTCGAGAGGAGACCCAGTACTTC. As protein: CASSFREETQYF.

This chain links TRBV12-5 with TRBJ2-4, with D possibly TRBD1 on 6 matching bases. Germline CDR1 is LGHNT and CDR2 is FRNRAP. The length of the CDR3 is 13 residues. V shed 8 bases and J shed 4 bases, with 12 bases lying between them. CDR3 in amino acids: CASIARGKNIQYF. The CDR3 nucleotides are TGTGCTAGTATTGCCAGGGGAAAAAACATTCAGTACTTC.

The rearrangement uses TRBV7-9 and TRBJ1-5; TRBD1 agrees at 10 bases. CDR1 is SEHNR, CDR2 FQNEAQ, per germline (reference sequence). The CDR3 is made up of 15 amino acids. V trimming: 4 bases; J trimming: 6 bases; junction bases outside the gene matches: 6. The CDR3 spells CASSSGTGDSQPQHF. The CDR3 DNA sequence: TGTGCCAGCAGCTCAGGGACAGGGGATAGTCAGCCCCAGCATTTT.

This chain's CDR3 is CSVSTRLAKNIQYF. The CDR3 DNA reads as TGCAGCGTCTCGACAAGGCTAGCCAAAAACATTCAGTACTTC. The chain combines TRBV29-1 with TRBJ2-4; no reliable D call. Per germline, CDR1 SQVTM and CDR2 ANQGSEA. Trimming pared 6 bases from V and 0 bases from J, leaving 12 bases between. This CDR3 is 14 amino acids long.

The rearrangement links TRBV14 to TRBJ2-7; D ambiguous. This CDR3 contains 8 residues. CDR1 and CDR2 (germline): SGHDN, FVKESK. Trimming took 8 bases from V and 4 from J, leaving 0 bases between them. The CDR3 bases are TGTGCCAGCTACGAGCAGTACTTC. It encodes CASYEQYF.

This sequence joins TRBV29-1 and TRBJ2-1, with a weak D call TRBD2 (6 bases). This CDR3 is 11 amino acids long. Germline V gene data show CDR1 as SQVTM and CDR2 as ANQGSEA. V lost 6 bases and J lost 14, with 17 bases in between. The CDR3 region is CSVGDSLPEFF. The DNA for the CDR3 is TGCAGCGTAGGGGACTCCCTACCGGAGTTCTTC.

The J gene is TRBJ2-4, the V gene TRBV20-1, with D perhaps being TRBD1 or TRBD2 (5 bases each). The CDR3 extends over 11 amino acids. The germline CDR1 and CDR2 sequences are DFQATT and SNEGSKA (reference sequence). The CDR3 is CSSRDGNIQYF. CDR3 DNA: TGCAGCAGCAGGGACGGAAACATTCAGTACTTC.

CDR3 sequence reads: CASSVAARAANSPLHF. Here the CDR3 DNA reads TGTGCCAGCAGCGTAGCTGCCAGGGCCGCTAATTCACCCCTCCACTTT. J is TRBJ1-6 and V is TRBV9; D is perhaps TRBD1 (5 bases). This CDR3 contains 16 residues. V was clipped by 0 bases and J by 6 bases, with 13 bases between them. Germline CDR1 is SGDLS and CDR2 is YYNGEE.

The chain employs TRBV6-5 and TRBJ2-7; a weak D match, TRBD1 (5 bases). Trimming took off 3 bases at V and 2 bases at J, with 11 bases between the two ends. CDR1 is MNHEY, CDR2 SVGAGI, per germline. The CDR3 runs 14 residues. CDR3 residues: CASSYSGLPYEQYF. The CDR3 DNA reads as TGTGCCAGCAGTTATTCAGGGCTCCCCTACGAGCAGTACTTC.

This chain links TRBV7-3 with TRBJ2-1; no clear D. Germline V gene lookup returns CDR1 SGHTA and CDR2 FQGTGA. V lost 0 bases and J 3 bases, leaving 6 bases between the germline ends. The CDR3 totals 14 residues. The CDR3 DNA reads TGTGCCAGCAGCTTAACGAGCGTCTACAATGAGCAGTTCTTC. Its translation: CASSLTSVYNEQFF.

This clonotype was recorded once. The genes are TRBV3-1 and TRBJ2-5, with TRBD2 identical over 8 bases. The germline V gene encodes CDR1 LGHDT and CDR2 YNNKEL (reference sequence). Trimming cost V 1 base and J 4 bases; bases outside gene matches: 8. The CDR3 loop spans 16 amino acids. The CDR3 DNA reads TGTGCCAGCAGCCAAGTTGGCGGCGGGAGGAGAGAGACCCAGTACTTC. Its protein is CASSQVGGGRRETQYF.

The sample holds one count of this clonotype. The DNA for the CDR3 is TGTGCCAGCAGCTCAGTAGCGGGAGCAGATACGCAGTATTTT. It codes for CASSSVAGADTQYF. The chain couples TRBV7-9 to TRBJ2-3; 9 bases are a match to TRBD2. The V gene end was trimmed by 4 bases and the J gene end by 4 bases; junction bases not matched to a gene: 3. The CDR3 totals 14 residues. Germline V lookup: CDR1 SEHNR, CDR2 FQNEAQ (reference sequence).

The J gene is TRBJ2-3, the V gene TRBV7-9; D gene unclear. There are 16 residues in the CDR3. The ends were cut back, 1 base at V and 0 bases at J, with 11 bases in the middle. Germline loops: CDR1 SEHNR, CDR2 FQNEAQ (reference sequence). This chain's CDR3 is CASSLGSGLSTDTQYF. The CDR3, as DNA: TGTGCCAGCAGCTTAGGTTCGGGCCTTAGCACAGATACGCAGTATTTT.

The chain has TRBV2 and TRBJ2-7; 9 positions match TRBD1. The CDR3 covers 14 residues. Unmatched junction bases numbered 12, after V lost 11 bases and J lost 4 bases. The germline CDR1 and CDR2 sequences are SNHLY and FYNNEI. The CDR3 is CAGGSGQGPYEQYF. The CDR3 nucleotides read TGTGCCGGAGGGTCGGGACAGGGTCCGTACGAGCAGTACTTC.